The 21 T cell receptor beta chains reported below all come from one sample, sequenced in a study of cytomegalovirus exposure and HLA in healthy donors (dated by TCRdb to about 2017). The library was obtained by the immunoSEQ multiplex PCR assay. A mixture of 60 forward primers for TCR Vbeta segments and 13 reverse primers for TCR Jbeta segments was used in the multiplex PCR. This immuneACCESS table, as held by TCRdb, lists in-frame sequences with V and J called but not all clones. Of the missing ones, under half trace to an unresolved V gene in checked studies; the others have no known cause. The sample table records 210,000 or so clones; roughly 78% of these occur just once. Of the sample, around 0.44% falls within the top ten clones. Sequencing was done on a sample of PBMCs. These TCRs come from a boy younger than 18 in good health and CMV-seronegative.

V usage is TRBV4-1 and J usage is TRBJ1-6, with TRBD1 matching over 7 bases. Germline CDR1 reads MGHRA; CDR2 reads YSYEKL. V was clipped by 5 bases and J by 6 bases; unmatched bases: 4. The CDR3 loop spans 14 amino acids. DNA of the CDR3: TGCGCCAGCAGCGCCCGGGACAGTAATTCACCCCTCCACTTT. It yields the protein CASSARDSNSPLHF.

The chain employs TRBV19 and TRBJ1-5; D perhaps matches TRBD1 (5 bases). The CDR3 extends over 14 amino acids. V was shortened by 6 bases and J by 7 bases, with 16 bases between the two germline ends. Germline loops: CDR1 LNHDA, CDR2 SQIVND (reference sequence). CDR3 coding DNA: TGTGCCAGTAGCCCTGGGGGGGGAGCACAGCCCCAGCATTTT. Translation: CASSPGGGAQPQHF.

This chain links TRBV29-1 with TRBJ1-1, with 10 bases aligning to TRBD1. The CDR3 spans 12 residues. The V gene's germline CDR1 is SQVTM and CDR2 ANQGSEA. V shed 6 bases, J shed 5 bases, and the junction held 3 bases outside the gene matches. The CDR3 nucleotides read TGCAGCGTGCGACAGGGGGCAACTGAAGCTTTCTTT. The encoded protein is CSVRQGATEAFF.

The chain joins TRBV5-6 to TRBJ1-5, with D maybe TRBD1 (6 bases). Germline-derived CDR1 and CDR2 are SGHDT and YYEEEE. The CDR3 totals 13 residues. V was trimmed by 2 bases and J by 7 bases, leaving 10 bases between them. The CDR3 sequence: CASSFTGRQPQHF. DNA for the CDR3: TGTGCCAGCAGCTTTACAGGGCGACAGCCCCAGCATTTT.

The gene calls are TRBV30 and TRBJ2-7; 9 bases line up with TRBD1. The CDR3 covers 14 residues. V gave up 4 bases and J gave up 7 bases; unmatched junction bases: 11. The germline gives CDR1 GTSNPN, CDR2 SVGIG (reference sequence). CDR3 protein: CAWNSRQGGREQYF. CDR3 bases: TGTGCCTGGAATAGTCGACAGGGGGGGAGGGAGCAGTACTTC.

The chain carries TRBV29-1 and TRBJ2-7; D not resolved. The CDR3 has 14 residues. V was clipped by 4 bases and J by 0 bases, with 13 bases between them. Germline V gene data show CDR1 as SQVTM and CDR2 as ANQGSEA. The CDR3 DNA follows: TGCAGCGTTGCGGCCGGCTACAGCTCCTACGAGCAGTACTTC. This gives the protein CSVAAGYSSYEQYF.

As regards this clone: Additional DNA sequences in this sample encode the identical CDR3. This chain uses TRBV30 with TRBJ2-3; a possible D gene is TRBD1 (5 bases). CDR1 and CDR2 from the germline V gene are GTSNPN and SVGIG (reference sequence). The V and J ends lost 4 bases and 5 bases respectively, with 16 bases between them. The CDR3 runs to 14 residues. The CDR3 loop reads CAWNKGRVGDTQYF. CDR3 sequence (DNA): TGTGCCTGGAACAAGGGCAGGGTAGGAGATACGCAGTATTTT.

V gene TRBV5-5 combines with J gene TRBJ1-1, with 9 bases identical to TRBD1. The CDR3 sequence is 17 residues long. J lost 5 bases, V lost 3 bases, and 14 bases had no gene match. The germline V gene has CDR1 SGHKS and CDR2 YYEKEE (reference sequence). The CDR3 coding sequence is TGTGCCAGCAGCTGGATACAGGGGGCGCTTGGAGATACTGAAGCTTTCTTT. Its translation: CASSWIQGALGDTEAFF.

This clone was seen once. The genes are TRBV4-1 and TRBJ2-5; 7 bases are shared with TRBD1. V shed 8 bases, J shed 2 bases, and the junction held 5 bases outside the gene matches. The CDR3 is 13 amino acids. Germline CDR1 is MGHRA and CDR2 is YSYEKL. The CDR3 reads CASGYRGQETQYF. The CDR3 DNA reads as TGCGCCAGCGGATACAGGGGACAAGAGACCCAGTACTTC.

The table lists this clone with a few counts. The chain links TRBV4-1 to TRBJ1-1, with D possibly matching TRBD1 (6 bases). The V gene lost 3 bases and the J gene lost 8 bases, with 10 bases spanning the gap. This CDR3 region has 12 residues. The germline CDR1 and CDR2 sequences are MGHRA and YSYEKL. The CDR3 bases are TGCGCCAGCAGCCAGGTTGGACAGGAAGCTTTCTTT. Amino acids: CASSQVGQEAFF.

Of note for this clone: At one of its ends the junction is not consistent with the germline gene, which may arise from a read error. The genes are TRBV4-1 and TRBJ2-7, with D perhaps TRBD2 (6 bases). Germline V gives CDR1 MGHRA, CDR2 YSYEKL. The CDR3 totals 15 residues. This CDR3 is CAGSRSSGGSYEQYF. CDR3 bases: TGCGCCGGCAGCAGGAGTAGCGGAGGCTCCTACGAGCAGTACTTC.

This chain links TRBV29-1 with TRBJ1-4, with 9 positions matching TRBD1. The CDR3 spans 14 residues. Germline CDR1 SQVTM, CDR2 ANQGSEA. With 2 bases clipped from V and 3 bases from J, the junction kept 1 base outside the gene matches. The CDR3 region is CSVETGGSNEKLFF. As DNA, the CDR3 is TGCAGCGTTGAAACAGGGGGCTCTAATGAAAAACTGTTTTTT.

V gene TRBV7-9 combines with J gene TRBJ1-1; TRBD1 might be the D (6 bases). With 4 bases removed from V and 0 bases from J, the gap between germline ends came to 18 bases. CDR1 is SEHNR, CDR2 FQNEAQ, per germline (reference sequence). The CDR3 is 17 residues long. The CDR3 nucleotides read TGTGCCAGCAGCTCCCCAAGGGGGGGGAGTATGAACACTGAAGCTTTCTTT. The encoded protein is CASSSPRGGSMNTEAFF.

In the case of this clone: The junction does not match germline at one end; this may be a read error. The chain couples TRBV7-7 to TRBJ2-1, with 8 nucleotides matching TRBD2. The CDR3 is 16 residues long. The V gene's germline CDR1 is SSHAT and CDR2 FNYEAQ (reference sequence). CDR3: CASSLMSGGLHNEQFF. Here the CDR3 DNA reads TGTGCTAGCAGCTTAATGAGCGGGGGCCTCCACAATGAGCAGTTCTTC. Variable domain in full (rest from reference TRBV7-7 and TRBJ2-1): GAGVSQSPRYKVTKRGQDVTLRCDPISSHATLYWYQQALGQGPEFLTYFNYEAQPDKSGLPSDRFSAERPEGSISTLTIQRTEQRDSAMYRCASSLMSGGLHNEQFFGPGTRLTVL.

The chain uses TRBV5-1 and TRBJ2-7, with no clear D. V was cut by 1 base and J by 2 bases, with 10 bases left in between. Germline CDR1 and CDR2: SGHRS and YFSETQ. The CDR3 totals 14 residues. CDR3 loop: CASSLTLFPYEQYF. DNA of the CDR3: TGCGCCAGCAGCTTGACTCTCTTCCCCTACGAGCAGTACTTC.

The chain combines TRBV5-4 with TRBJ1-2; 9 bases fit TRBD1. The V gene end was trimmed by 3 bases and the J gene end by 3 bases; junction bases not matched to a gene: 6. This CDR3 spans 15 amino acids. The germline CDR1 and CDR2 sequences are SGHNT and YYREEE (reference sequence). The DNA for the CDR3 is TGTGCCAGCAGCTACAAACAGGGGGCGCACTATGGCTACACCTTC. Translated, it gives CASSYKQGAHYGYTF.

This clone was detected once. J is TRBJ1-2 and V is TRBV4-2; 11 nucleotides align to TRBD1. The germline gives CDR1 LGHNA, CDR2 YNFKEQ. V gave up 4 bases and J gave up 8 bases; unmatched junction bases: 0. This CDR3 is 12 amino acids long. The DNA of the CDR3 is TGTGCCAGCAGCCGGACAGGGGGCGGCTACACCTTC. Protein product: CASSRTGGGYTF.

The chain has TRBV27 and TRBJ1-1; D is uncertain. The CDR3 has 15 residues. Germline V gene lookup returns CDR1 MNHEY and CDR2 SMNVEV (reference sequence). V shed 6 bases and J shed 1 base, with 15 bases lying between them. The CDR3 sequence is CASRFMSRQNTEAFF. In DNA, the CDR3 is TGTGCCAGCAGATTTATGAGCCGACAGAACACTGAAGCTTTCTTT.

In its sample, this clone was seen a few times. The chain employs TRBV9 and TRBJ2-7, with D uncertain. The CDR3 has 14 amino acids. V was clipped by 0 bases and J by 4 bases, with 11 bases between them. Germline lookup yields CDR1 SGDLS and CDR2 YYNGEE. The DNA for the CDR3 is TGTGCCAGCAGCGTAGGGGCCGCTCCTTACGAGCAGTACTTC. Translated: CASSVGAAPYEQYF.

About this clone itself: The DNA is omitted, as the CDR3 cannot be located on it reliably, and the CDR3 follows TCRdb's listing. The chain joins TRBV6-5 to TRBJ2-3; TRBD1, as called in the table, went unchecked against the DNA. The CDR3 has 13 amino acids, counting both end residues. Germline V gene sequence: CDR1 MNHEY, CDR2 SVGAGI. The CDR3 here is CASSFFGQGAWYF.

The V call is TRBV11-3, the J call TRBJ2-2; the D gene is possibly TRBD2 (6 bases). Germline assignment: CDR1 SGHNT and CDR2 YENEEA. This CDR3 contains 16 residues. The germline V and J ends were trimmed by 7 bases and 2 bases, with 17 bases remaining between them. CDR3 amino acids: CASNVVGGANTGELFF. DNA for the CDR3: TGTGCCAGCAACGTAGTCGGCGGGGCCAACACCGGGGAGCTGTTTTTT.